Presented here are 9 T cell receptor beta chains from one specimen sequenced in a study of early T cells in non-severe SARS-CoV-2 infection. One entry per CDR3 protein results from TCRdb running MiXCR on the 5' RACE reads. The data hold about 58,000 distinct CDR3 sequences, with about 8.4% observed a single time. Sequencing was carried out using whole blood. These receptors were collected from an adult who was a healthcare worker with PCR-confirmed SARS-CoV-2 infection or an uninfected control (not recorded which).

This clonotype was seen many times. The V and J genes are TRBV20-1 and TRBJ2-3; D uncertain. V was trimmed by 0 bases and J by 8 bases, leaving 12 bases between them. There are 13 residues in the CDR3. The germline V gene has CDR1 DFQATT and CDR2 SNEGSKA (reference sequence). CDR3 sequence: CSARDPRIGTQYF. The CDR3 DNA follows: TGCAGTGCTAGAGATCCGCGGATCGGTACGCAGTATTTT.

This clonotype was counted ten times or more. V usage is TRBV28 and J usage is TRBJ1-5; 7 bases are shared with TRBD1. V was clipped by 7 bases and J by 5 bases; unmatched bases: 14. This CDR3 is built from 16 residues. Germline CDR1 and CDR2: MDHEN and SYDVKM. CDR3 coding DNA: TGTGCCAGCATCTTTGGGGCCACAGGGGCCTATCAGCCCCAGCATTTT. Translation: CASIFGATGAYQPQHF.

This clonotype was picked up a small number of times. The chain combines TRBV28 with TRBJ2-5, with 11 positions matching TRBD1. The CDR3 is made up of 13 amino acids. The J segment lost 5 bases and the V segment lost 5 bases, leaving 1 base of the junction unmatched. CDR1 and CDR2 from the germline V gene are MDHEN and SYDVKM. The CDR3 reads CASSRDRGETQYF. CDR3 in DNA: TGTGCCAGCAGTCGGGACAGGGGGGAGACCCAGTACTTC.

The rearrangement uses TRBV3-1 and TRBJ1-2; possibly TRBD1 for D (5 bases). The CDR3 extends over 13 amino acids. V lost 3 bases to trimming and J lost 3 bases, with 8 bases between them. Germline CDR1 and CDR2: LGHDT and YNNKEL (reference sequence). The DNA for the CDR3 is TGTGCCAGCAGCCAGGGGGAGTACTATGGCTACACCTTC. Amino acid sequence: CASSQGEYYGYTF.

This clonotype was recorded at least ten times. This rearrangement joins TRBV6-6 to TRBJ2-3, with 13 bases that match TRBD2. CDR1 is MNHNY, CDR2 SVGAGI, per germline (reference sequence). This CDR3 is 17 amino acids long. After removal of 0 bases from V and 6 bases from J, the junction contained 6 bases not matched to a gene. The CDR3 sequence: CASSYSGLAGVFDTQYF. The CDR3 DNA sequence: TGTGCCAGCAGTTACTCCGGACTAGCGGGAGTATTCGATACGCAGTATTTT.

This clonotype was seen only a few times. For the CDR3, the DNA is TGTGCCAGCAGCTTGGTCATAGCGGGAAGCTCCTACGAGCAGTACTTC. Protein product: CASSLVIAGSSYEQYF. The J gene is TRBJ2-7, the V gene TRBV5-4; 8 nucleotides agree with TRBD2. The CDR3 sequence is 16 residues long. Germline V gene lookup returns CDR1 SGHNT and CDR2 YYREEE (reference sequence). After removal of 0 bases from V and 0 bases from J, the junction contained 5 bases not matched to a gene. Full variable domain (rest looked up from reference TRBV5-4 and TRBJ2-7): ETGVTQSPTHLIKTRGQQVTLRCSSQSGHNTVSWYQQALGQGPQFIFQYYREEENGRGNFPPRFSGLQFPNYSSELNVNALELDDSALYLCASSLVIAGSSYEQYFGPGTRLTVT.

The chain combines TRBV14 with TRBJ2-7; D remains ambiguous. CDR1 is SGHDN and CDR2 is FVKESK in the germline V gene. The V gene lost 1 base and the J gene lost 1 base, with 8 bases spanning the gap. CDR3 length: 14 amino acids. The CDR3 sequence is CASSQVDLSYEQYF. For the CDR3, the DNA is TGTGCCAGCAGCCAAGTTGATCTTTCCTACGAGCAGTACTTC.

This clonotype showed up just a few times. This rearrangement joins TRBV20-1 to TRBJ1-2; D perhaps matches TRBD1 (5 bases). CDR1 DFQATT and CDR2 SNEGSKA come from the germline V gene (reference sequence). This CDR3 contains 12 residues. Trimming took 2 bases from V and 5 from J, leaving 9 bases between them. CDR3 region: CSARSGGYGYTF. DNA of the CDR3: TGCAGTGCTAGATCGGGGGGTTATGGCTACACCTTC.

The CDR3, as DNA: TGCGCCAGCAGCTTTGTTCGAGCTACGGAGCAGTACTTC. This codes for CASSFVRATEQYF. The chain joins TRBV5-1 to TRBJ2-7, with unresolved D. There are 13 residues in the CDR3. Trimming took 2 bases from V and 7 from J, leaving 13 bases between them. Germline loops: CDR1 SGHRS, CDR2 YFSETQ.